The 3 T cell receptor beta chains presented below share a single source sample, sequenced in a study of blood T cell repertoires in COVID-19. Using immunoSEQ multiplex PCR, the repertoire was profiled, and TCRdb retains in-frame clones only, with some absent. The sample lists about 210,000 clones; 80% to 85% were seen once. The sequenced sample consisted of PBMCs or T cells enriched from blood (not recorded which). All receptors come from a woman younger than 45 who had been exposed to COVID-19.

This chain joins TRBV28 and TRBJ1-4; a possible D gene is TRBD1 (6 bases). This CDR3 contains 16 residues. The germline V gene has CDR1 MDHEN and CDR2 SYDVKM. Trimming cost V 3 bases and J 7 bases, with 18 bases left between them. The CDR3 sequence is CASSFPRGQAVEKLFF. In nucleotides, the CDR3 is TGTGCCAGCAGTTTCCCCAGGGGCCAGGCGGTTGAAAAACTGTTTTTT.

This sequence joins TRBV11-1 and TRBJ2-1; D is perhaps TRBD2 (5 bases). The V end lost 2 bases, the J end lost 6 bases, and 11 bases lay between the germline ends. The V gene's germline CDR1 is SGHAT and CDR2 FQDESV (reference sequence). The CDR3 sequence is 14 residues long. Here the CDR3 reads CASSLNTAVNEQFF. Written as DNA, the CDR3 is TGTGCCAGCAGCTTAAACACAGCGGTCAATGAGCAGTTCTTC.

The V and J genes are TRBV18 and TRBJ1-1; TRBD1 is a possible D gene (5 bases). The V end was cut by 0 bases, the J end by 4 bases, with 9 bases between. The CDR3 is made up of 14 amino acids. Germline values: CDR1 KGHSH, CDR2 LQKENI. CDR3: CASSPPGRTTEAFF. CDR3 coding DNA: TGTGCCAGCTCACCACCGGGGCGAACCACTGAAGCTTTCTTT.